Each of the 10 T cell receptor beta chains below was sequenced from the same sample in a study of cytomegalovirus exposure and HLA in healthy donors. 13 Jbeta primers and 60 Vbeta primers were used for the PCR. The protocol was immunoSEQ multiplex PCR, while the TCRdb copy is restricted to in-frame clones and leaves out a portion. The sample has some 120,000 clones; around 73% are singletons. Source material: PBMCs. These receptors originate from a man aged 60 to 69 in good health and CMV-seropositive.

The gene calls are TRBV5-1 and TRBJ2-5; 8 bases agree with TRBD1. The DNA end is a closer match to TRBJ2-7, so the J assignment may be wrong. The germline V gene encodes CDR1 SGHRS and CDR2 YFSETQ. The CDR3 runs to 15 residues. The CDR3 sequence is CASSPDRGYSYEQYF. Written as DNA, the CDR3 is TGCGCCAGCAGCCCCGACAGGGGTTACTCCTACGAGCAGTACTTC.

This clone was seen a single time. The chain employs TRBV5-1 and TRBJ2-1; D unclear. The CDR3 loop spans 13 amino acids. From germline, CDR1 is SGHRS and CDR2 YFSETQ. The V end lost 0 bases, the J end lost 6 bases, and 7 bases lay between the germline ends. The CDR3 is CASSLGSGNEQFF. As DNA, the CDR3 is TGCGCCAGCAGCTTGGGTTCCGGCAATGAGCAGTTCTTC.

The CDR3 loop is CASSYSIDRANQPQHF. The CDR3 DNA sequence: TGTGCCAGCAGTTACTCGATTGACAGGGCCAATCAGCCCCAGCATTTT. V usage is TRBV6-6 and J usage is TRBJ1-5, with 7 bases fitting TRBD1. With 0 bases clipped from V and 3 bases from J, the junction kept 5 bases outside the gene matches. CDR1 MNHNY and CDR2 SVGAGI come from the germline V gene (reference sequence). CDR3 length: 16 residues.

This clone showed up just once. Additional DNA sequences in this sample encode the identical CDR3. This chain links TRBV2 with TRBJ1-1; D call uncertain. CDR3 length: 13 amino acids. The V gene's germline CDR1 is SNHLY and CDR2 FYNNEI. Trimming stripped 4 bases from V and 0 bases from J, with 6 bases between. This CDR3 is CASSGEMNTEAFF. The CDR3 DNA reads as TGTGCCAGCAGTGGGGAGATGAACACTGAAGCTTTCTTT.

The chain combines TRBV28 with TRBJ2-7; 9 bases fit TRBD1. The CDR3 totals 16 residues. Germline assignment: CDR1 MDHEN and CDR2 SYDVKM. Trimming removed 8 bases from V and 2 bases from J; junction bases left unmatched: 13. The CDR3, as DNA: TGTGCCAGCTTTTCATATTTGACAGGGGGGACCTACGAGCAGTACTTC. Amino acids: CASFSYLTGGTYEQYF.

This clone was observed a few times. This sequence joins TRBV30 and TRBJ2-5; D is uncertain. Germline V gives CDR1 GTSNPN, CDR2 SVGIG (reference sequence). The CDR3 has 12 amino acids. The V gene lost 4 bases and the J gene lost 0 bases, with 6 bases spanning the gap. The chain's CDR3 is CAWNQNQETQYF. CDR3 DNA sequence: TGTGCCTGGAACCAGAACCAAGAGACCCAGTACTTC.

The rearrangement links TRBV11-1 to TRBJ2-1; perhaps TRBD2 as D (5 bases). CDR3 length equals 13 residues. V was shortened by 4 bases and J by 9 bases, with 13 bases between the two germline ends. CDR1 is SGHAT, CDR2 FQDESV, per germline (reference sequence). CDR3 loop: CASSSTRGTEQFF. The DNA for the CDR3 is TGTGCCAGCAGCTCTACACGGGGTACTGAGCAGTTCTTC.

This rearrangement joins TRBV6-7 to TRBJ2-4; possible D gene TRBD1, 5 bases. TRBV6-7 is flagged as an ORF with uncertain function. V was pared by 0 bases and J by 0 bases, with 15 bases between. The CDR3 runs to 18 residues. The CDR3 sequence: CASSYSLAGLTAKNIQYF. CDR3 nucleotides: TGTGCCAGCAGTTACTCACTGGCAGGGCTTACAGCCAAAAACATTCAGTACTTC.

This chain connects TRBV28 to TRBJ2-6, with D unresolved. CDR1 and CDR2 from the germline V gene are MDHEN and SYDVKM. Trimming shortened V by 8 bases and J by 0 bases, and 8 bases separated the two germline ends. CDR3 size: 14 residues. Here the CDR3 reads CASVTPSGANVLTF. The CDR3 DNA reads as TGTGCCAGCGTTACACCCTCTGGGGCCAACGTCCTGACTTTC.

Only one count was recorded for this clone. The CDR3 loop reads CASSSPSGPNSYNEQFF. CDR3 DNA: TGTGCCAGCAGTTCCCCCAGTGGCCCCAATTCCTACAATGAGCAGTTCTTC. The chain uses TRBV28 and TRBJ2-1; no reliable D call. The CDR3 is 17 amino acids. V lost 4 bases to trimming and J lost 1 base, with 17 bases between them. Germline CDR1 and CDR2: MDHEN and SYDVKM.